Below are 21 T cell receptor beta chains sequenced from a single sample in a study of T-cell reconstitution after alpha-beta-depleted transplantation in children. No antigens are known for them. Whole-study findings and limits: A year post-transplant, T-cell counts and diversity derived mostly from newly produced T cells.

The authors prepared the TCRbeta library with unique molecular identifiers. Using its own MiXCR run on the PCR reads, TCRdb lists one record per CDR3 protein. The table includes fewer than 350,000 distinct CDR3 sequences, 7.5% to 9% detected once. The material sequenced was peripheral blood, taken 360 days after TCRalphabeta/CD19-depleted stem cell transplant. The receptors come from a female patient aged 2-10 years who had a stem cell transplant for Fanconi anemia, so the T cells may come from the graft donor.

This clonotype was picked up many times. The chain uses TRBV20-1 and TRBJ2-1, with D possibly TRBD1 on 6 matching bases. The CDR3 contains 16 residues. The germline CDR1 and CDR2 sequences are DFQATT and SNEGSKA (reference sequence). V was shortened by 6 bases and J by 9 bases, with 27 bases between the two germline ends. As DNA, the CDR3 is TGCAGTGCGGGGTCCTCCGGGACAACGGATCGTGGTGAGCAGTTCTTC. Its translation is CSAGSSGTTDRGEQFF.

There are a few counts of this clonotype. The chain employs TRBV21-1 and TRBJ1-4; no check of the table's D call, TRBD1, against the DNA was made. TRBV21-1 is shown as a pseudogene. This CDR3 has 16 residues. The CDR3 sequence is CASSGRPTGGGEKLFF. CDR3 sequence (DNA): TGTGCCAGCAGCGGGCGCCCGACAGGGGGTGGTGAAAAACTGTTTTTT.

The chain has TRBV2 and TRBJ2-2, with D hard to call. With 8 bases removed from V and 6 bases from J, the gap between germline ends came to 7 bases. This CDR3 is 11 amino acids long. CDR1 is SNHLY and CDR2 is FYNNEI in the germline V gene. The CDR3 sequence: CASRSPGELFF. CDR3 DNA sequence: TGTGCCAGCCGCAGCCCCGGGGAGCTGTTTTTT.

Only a few counts were recorded for this clonotype. The chain couples TRBV23-1 to TRBJ2-7; D is perhaps TRBD1 or TRBD2 (5 bases each). TRBV23-1 is an ORF, with its function uncertain. V was shortened by 0 bases and J by 2 bases, with 5 bases between the two germline ends. The CDR3 length is 13 residues. The CDR3 reads CASSQSGAYEQYV. For the CDR3, the DNA is TGCGCCAGCAGTCAATCGGGGGCCTACGAGCAGTACGTC.

In this sample, this clonotype turned up a few times. This chain links TRBV6-2 or TRBV6-3 with TRBJ2-4; the D is unclear. The CDR3 sequence is 17 residues long. V was clipped by 2 bases and J by 0 bases, with 14 bases between them. The germline gives CDR1 MNHEY, CDR2 SVGEGT. The CDR3 region is CASSYDTESIAKNIQYF. The CDR3 bases are TGTGCCAGCAGTTACGACACAGAGTCCATAGCCAAAAACATTCAGTACTTC.

This rearrangement joins TRBV5-1 to TRBJ1-4; weak D call: TRBD1 (6 bases). The V gene's germline CDR1 is SGHRS and CDR2 YFSETQ. The CDR3 has 14 residues. The V end was cut by 4 bases, the J end by 8 bases, with 15 bases between. The CDR3 region has the DNA TGCGCCAGCAGCCGCAGGGGAACCGACGAAAAACTGTTTTTT. Protein product: CASSRRGTDEKLFF.

This clonotype was seen only a few times. J is TRBJ2-7 and V is TRBV18, with D possibly matching TRBD2 (6 bases). Between the trimmed V and J ends, which lost 3 bases and 1 base, there was a span of 16 bases. CDR3 length: 16 amino acids. Per the germline V gene, CDR1 is KGHSH and CDR2 is LQKENI. The CDR3 loop reads CASSPGGTDLSYEQYF. CDR3 DNA sequence: TGTGCCAGCTCACCGGGCGGGACGGATCTTTCCTACGAGCAGTACTTC.

This sequence joins TRBV12-3 or TRBV12-4 and TRBJ2-5; the D gene could be TRBD1 or TRBD2 (5 bases each). The germline V and J ends were trimmed by 3 bases and 4 bases, with 15 bases remaining between them. The CDR3 length is 15 residues. DNA of the CDR3: TGTGCCAGCAGTTTGTGGGGGATAATGGGAGAGACCCAGTACTTC. Encoded protein: CASSLWGIMGETQYF.

This clonotype was detected many times. This chain links TRBV25-1 with TRBJ2-2; 12 bases align to TRBD1. Trimming at V came to 8 bases and at J to 7 bases, leaving 5 bases not matched to a gene. CDR1 is MGHDK, CDR2 SYGVNS, per germline. The CDR3 is 14 amino acids. CDR3 sequence: CASSGTGGIGELFF. The CDR3 region has the DNA TGTGCCAGCTCCGGGACAGGGGGCATCGGGGAGCTGTTTTTT.

The rearrangement links TRBV7-3 to TRBJ2-7; 7 nucleotides line up with TRBD1. V trimming: 7 bases; J trimming: 0 bases; junction bases outside the gene matches: 18. The CDR3 is 18 residues long. Per the germline V gene, CDR1 is SGHTA and CDR2 is FQGTGA. As DNA, the CDR3 is TGTGCCAGCACCCCAAGGGACCGTTACAGGGGTAGCTCCTACGAGCAGTACTTC. Protein product: CASTPRDRYRGSSYEQYF.

The chain uses TRBV2 and TRBJ2-1, with TRBD1 as a possible D gene (6 bases). The CDR3 length is 14 residues. V was shortened by 6 bases and J by 3 bases, with 12 bases between the two germline ends. Per the germline V gene, CDR1 is SNHLY and CDR2 is FYNNEI. The CDR3 DNA follows: TGTGCCAGCAGCCCAGGGGTCGTCTACAATGAGCAGTTCTTC. Protein product: CASSPGVVYNEQFF.

The chain links TRBV6-1 to TRBJ2-7, with D perhaps matching TRBD1 or TRBD2 (5 bases each). Deletions cut 7 bases from V and 7 bases from J, with 23 bases between. Germline values: CDR1 MNHNS, CDR2 SASEGT. The CDR3 is 15 amino acids. The CDR3 region has the DNA TGTGCCAGCAACCTCGGTATGGGGCCCTCGGGGGAGCAGTACTTC. It codes for CASNLGMGPSGEQYF.

The table lists this clonotype with a few counts. This chain connects TRBV7-8 to TRBJ1-2, with D tentatively TRBD1 (5 bases). In germline, CDR1 is SGHVS, CDR2 FQNEAQ. There are 15 residues in the CDR3. Trimming left V 5 bases short and J 0 bases short, with 13 bases between. The CDR3 protein is CASSHGTETNYGYTF. CDR3 nucleotides: TGTGCCAGCAGCCACGGGACGGAGACTAACTATGGCTACACCTTC.

The sample holds a few counts of this clonotype. V usage is TRBV20-1 and J usage is TRBJ1-2, with TRBD1 matching 8 bases. The V gene end was trimmed by 4 bases and the J gene end by 6 bases; junction bases not matched to a gene: 16. The CDR3 is made up of 16 amino acids. Germline V gene lookup returns CDR1 DFQATT and CDR2 SNEGSKA (reference sequence). CDR3: CSATKPGQALLDGYTF. The CDR3 DNA reads as TGCAGTGCTACTAAACCGGGACAGGCACTTTTGGATGGCTACACCTTC.

This clonotype came up a few times. V usage is TRBV7-9 and J usage is TRBJ2-5; D assignment may be TRBD1 or TRBD2 (6 bases each). Trimming took off 1 base at V and 5 bases at J, with 14 bases between the two ends. Germline CDR1 and CDR2: SEHNR and FQNEAQ (reference sequence). This CDR3 comprises 15 residues. CDR3: CASSLGGAPVETQYF. The CDR3, as DNA: TGTGCCAGCAGCTTAGGGGGGGCGCCGGTTGAGACCCAGTACTTC.

This clonotype was observed at least ten times. The chain uses TRBV6-5 and TRBJ1-6; the D is unclear. Trimming left V 6 bases short and J 7 bases short, with 7 bases between. The CDR3 has 12 amino acids. The germline V gene encodes CDR1 MNHEY and CDR2 SVGAGI. CDR3 sequence reads: CASSSLNSPLHF. The DNA of the CDR3 is TGTGCCAGCAGCAGTTTGAATTCACCCCTCCACTTT.

This clonotype was seen ten or more times. This chain links TRBV5-1 with TRBJ2-7, with 7 bases that match TRBD1. The germline gives CDR1 SGHRS, CDR2 YFSETQ. J gave up 3 bases and V 0 bases, and 12 bases lay outside the gene matches. The CDR3 consists of 17 residues. This chain's CDR3 is CASSLGQGNYLRYEQYF. In DNA form, the CDR3 reads TGCGCCAGCAGCTTGGGACAGGGAAATTATTTGCGCTACGAGCAGTACTTC.

In this sample, this clonotype turned up many times. At one boundary the junction diverges from the germline segment, which might be a read error. The CDR3 sequence: CSAAGPLF. The CDR3 DNA sequence: TGCAGTGCTGCGGGTCCATTATTT. The V call is TRBV20-1, the J call TRBJ2-3; a weak D match, TRBD2 (5 bases). Per germline, CDR1 DFQATT and CDR2 SNEGSKA (reference sequence). This CDR3 has 8 amino acids.

This clonotype was counted a few times. The V call is TRBV11-2, the J call TRBJ2-2, with no clear D. Germline V gene data show CDR1 as SGHAT and CDR2 as FQNNGV. This CDR3 is built from 16 residues. The V and J ends lost 2 bases and 5 bases respectively, with 15 bases between them. This CDR3 reads CASSLFATQATGELFF. CDR3 nucleotides: TGTGCCAGCAGCTTATTTGCGACTCAGGCTACCGGGGAGCTGTTTTTT.

The sample holds many counts of this clonotype. The chain uses TRBV15 and TRBJ1-2; 7 nucleotides match TRBD1. From germline, CDR1 is LNHNV and CDR2 YYDKDF (reference sequence). V dropped 9 bases and J dropped 2; count of bases not matched to a gene: 6. This CDR3 is 13 amino acids long. The DNA for the CDR3 is TGTGCCACGAGTACGGGACAGAACTATGGCTACACCTTC. Residues: CATSTGQNYGYTF.

Ten or more counts support this clonotype. V usage is TRBV15 and J usage is TRBJ2-5, with 9 bases that match TRBD1. CDR1 and CDR2 from the germline V gene are LNHNV and YYDKDF (reference sequence). V dropped 3 bases and J dropped 2; count of bases not matched to a gene: 4. CDR3 length: 15 residues. This CDR3 is CATSRDRGPQETQYF. In DNA, the CDR3 is TGTGCCACCAGCAGGGACAGGGGTCCGCAAGAGACCCAGTACTTC. Drawing the rest from reference TRBV15 and TRBJ2-5, the complete variable domain is DAMVIQNPRYQVTQFGKPVTLSCSQTLNHNVMYWYQQKSSQAPKLLFHYYDKDFNNEADTPDNFQSRRPNTSFCFLDIRSPGLGDTAMYLCATSRDRGPQETQYFGPGTRLLVL.